The 32 T cell receptor beta chains below were found in one sample sequenced in a study of T-cell memory formation after mild COVID-19. TCRdb recomputed calls from the 5' RACE reads with MiXCR, one row per CDR3 protein. The table shows 190,000 or so distinct CDR3 sequences, with about a fifth occurring only once. The sample was PBMCs or a T cell subset sorted from them (not recorded which). The receptors were gathered from an adult woman who had mild COVID-19 (a few samples of this study predate the infection). Cell type and time point are not known.

The chain is built from TRBV3-1 and TRBJ2-3; 10 nucleotides match TRBD2. V shed 0 bases, J shed 6 bases, and the junction held 9 bases outside the gene matches. In germline, CDR1 is LGHDT, CDR2 YNNKEL (reference sequence). This CDR3 region has 17 residues. Written as DNA, the CDR3 is TGTGCCAGCAGCCAAGAGGGAGCGGGGGGGCTCTTGGATACGCAGTATTTT. It is translated as CASSQEGAGGLLDTQYF.

This clonotype was picked up a small number of times. The chain uses TRBV20-1 and TRBJ2-5; the D is unclear. Per germline, CDR1 DFQATT and CDR2 SNEGSKA (reference sequence). Trimming removed 4 bases from V and 5 bases from J, with 14 bases in between. The CDR3 sequence is 13 residues long. CDR3 loop: CSAKEALGETQYF. CDR3 in DNA: TGCAGTGCTAAAGAGGCCCTAGGGGAGACCCAGTACTTC.

J is TRBJ2-7 and V is TRBV29-1; D is unresolved. Germline V lookup: CDR1 SQVTM, CDR2 ANQGSEA. CDR3 length: 11 amino acids. V was cut by 4 bases and J by 3 bases, with 7 bases left in between. The chain's CDR3 is CSVGNLYEQYF. The DNA for the CDR3 is TGCAGCGTTGGCAACCTCTACGAGCAGTACTTC.

This clonotype was observed a handful of times. The CDR3 DNA reads TGTGCCACCAGCAGAGGGACGTACAATGAGCAGTTCTTC. This codes for CATSRGTYNEQFF. The chain recombines TRBV15 with TRBJ2-1; D is uncertain. Trimming shortened V by 1 base and J by 4 bases, and 5 bases separated the two germline ends. In germline, CDR1 is LNHNV, CDR2 YYDKDF (reference sequence). This CDR3 contains 13 residues.

This clonotype was seen a few times. The rearrangement joins TRBV7-2 to TRBJ1-1; D not certain. V lost 3 bases to trimming and J lost 4 bases, with 9 bases between them. This CDR3 comprises 13 residues. In germline, CDR1 is SGHTA, CDR2 FQGNSA. The CDR3 DNA reads as TGTGCCAGCAGCTTTGCACATGGCACTGAAGCTTTCTTT. It yields the protein CASSFAHGTEAFF.

This clonotype showed up just a few times. This rearrangement joins TRBV11-2 to TRBJ2-3; possible D gene TRBD2, 6 bases. V was pared by 2 bases and J by 2 bases, with 11 bases between. The CDR3 is made up of 15 amino acids. The germline V gene encodes CDR1 SGHAT and CDR2 FQNNGV. The CDR3 DNA reads TGTGCCAGCAGCTTATTGGGAGGACCCACAGATACGCAGTATTTT. It translates to CASSLLGGPTDTQYF.

The chain joins TRBV4-3 to TRBJ1-2, with 7 bases matching TRBD1. CDR3 length: 16 amino acids. After removal of 0 bases from V and 5 bases from J, the junction contained 9 bases not matched to a gene. In germline, CDR1 is LGHNA, CDR2 YSLEER. This CDR3 reads CASSQDWDSRGYGYTF. DNA for the CDR3: TGCGCCAGCAGCCAAGATTGGGACAGCCGGGGGTATGGCTACACCTTC.

The genes are TRBV27 and TRBJ2-3, with TRBD1 identical over 9 bases. V dropped 7 bases and J dropped 3; count of bases not matched to a gene: 11. Germline-derived CDR1 and CDR2 are MNHEY and SMNVEV (reference sequence). The CDR3 length is 16 residues. Here the CDR3 DNA reads TGTGCCAGCATCGATAGGACAGGGGCCCGGACAGATACGCAGTATTTT. This encodes CASIDRTGARTDTQYF.

This clonotype was found a few times. CDR3 nucleotide sequence: TGTGCCAGCAGCCAGTGGCCTTACAATGAGCAGTTCTTC. The encoded protein is CASSQWPYNEQFF. This rearrangement joins TRBV3-1 to TRBJ2-1; D gene ambiguous. The CDR3 has 13 residues. Germline V gene data show CDR1 as LGHDT and CDR2 as YNNKEL (reference sequence). V was clipped by 3 bases and J by 4 bases, with 7 bases between them.

The chain employs TRBV29-1 and TRBJ1-2, with 8 bases that match TRBD1. V lost 5 bases and J lost 2; bases outside the gene matches: 16. The CDR3 is 17 residues long. The V gene's germline CDR1 is SQVTM and CDR2 ANQGSEA. DNA for the CDR3: TGCAGCGTTCTGACGGGACAGGACCCTTTCGGGAACTATGGCTACACCTTC. This gives the protein CSVLTGQDPFGNYGYTF.

This chain connects TRBV6-4 to TRBJ2-2; the D gene is possibly TRBD2 (5 bases). The CDR3 sequence is 15 residues long. Germline CDR1 reads MRHNA; CDR2 reads SNTAGT. V dropped 6 bases and J dropped 2 bases, with 13 bases sitting between them. The CDR3 coding sequence is TGTGCCAGCAGCGAGGGCATCTTTAACACCGGGGAGCTGTTTTTT. It codes for CASSEGIFNTGELFF.

This clonotype was observed a handful of times. CDR3 protein: CASSLTGGSGDTQYF. In DNA, the CDR3 is TGTGCCAGCAGTCTTACAGGGGGCTCGGGTGATACGCAGTATTTT. The rearrangement joins TRBV12-3 or TRBV12-4 to TRBJ2-3; TRBD1 matches at 9 bases. Germline trimming cut 5 bases from V and 6 bases from J; bases unmatched to any gene: 9. The CDR3 is 15 amino acids.

The rearrangement uses TRBV29-1 and TRBJ1-2; no clear D. The germline V gene encodes CDR1 SQVTM and CDR2 ANQGSEA. CDR3 length: 12 residues. V was trimmed by 3 bases and J by 8 bases, leaving 13 bases between them. DNA of the CDR3: TGCAGCGTTGAGGGAATATATGAAGGCTACACCTTC. This gives the protein CSVEGIYEGYTF.

The table lists this clonotype with a few counts. The chain recombines TRBV7-9 with TRBJ2-3, with D uncertain. Trimming pared 1 base from V and 4 bases from J, leaving 6 bases between. CDR3 length equals 13 residues. Germline V gene lookup returns CDR1 SEHNR and CDR2 FQNEAQ (reference sequence). CDR3 bases: TGTGCCAGCAGCTTAGGGGTGCCAGATACGCAGTATTTT. Its translation is CASSLGVPDTQYF.

The chain couples TRBV7-6 to TRBJ2-1; 14 nucleotides align to TRBD2. CDR1 and CDR2 from the germline V gene are SGHVS and FNYEAQ. After removal of 5 bases from V and 13 bases from J, the junction contained 13 bases not matched to a gene. The CDR3 runs to 16 residues. CDR3 loop: CASSPQGLAGEVTQFF. The CDR3 DNA sequence: TGTGCCAGCAGCCCCCAGGGACTAGCGGGAGAGGTTACCCAGTTCTTC.

This chain links TRBV13 with TRBJ2-7, with D maybe TRBD1 (5 bases). V was pared by 5 bases and J by 2 bases, with 16 bases between. Germline CDR1 is PRHDT and CDR2 is FYEKMQ (reference sequence). The CDR3 runs to 15 residues. The CDR3, as DNA: TGTGCCAGCAGCCCCCTGGGGCAGGGCACCTACGAGCAGTACTTC. This encodes CASSPLGQGTYEQYF.

This chain uses TRBV7-9 with TRBJ2-1; TRBD2 might be the D (5 bases). Trimming took 5 bases from V and 9 from J, leaving 11 bases between them. CDR3 length: 12 amino acids. The V gene's germline CDR1 is SEHNR and CDR2 FQNEAQ (reference sequence). The CDR3 coding sequence is TGTGCCAGCAGCCCCAGAGGGAGTGAGCAGTTCTTC. Translation: CASSPRGSEQFF.

V usage is TRBV11-2 and J usage is TRBJ2-1; D might be TRBD2 (6 bases). The CDR3 has 14 residues. CDR1 and CDR2 (germline): SGHAT, FQNNGV. V lost 3 bases to trimming and J lost 10 bases, with 16 bases between them. The CDR3 is CASSFGGNTQEQFF. In nucleotides, the CDR3 is TGTGCCAGCAGCTTTGGAGGGAACACTCAGGAGCAGTTCTTC.

The rearrangement links TRBV12-3 or TRBV12-4 to TRBJ2-7; D might be TRBD2 (7 bases). V lost 4 bases to trimming and J lost 7 bases, with 26 bases between them. The CDR3 length is 17 residues. Here the CDR3 DNA reads TGTGCCAGCAGTTCGTCCAGCGGGACACAAACAGGTACGGAGCAGTACTTC. Translating gives CASSSSSGTQTGTEQYF.

The chain has TRBV5-1 and TRBJ2-7; 13 nucleotides agree with TRBD2. CDR1 is SGHRS, CDR2 YFSETQ, per germline. The trim removed 3 bases at V and 7 bases at J, leaving 7 bases unmatched. The CDR3 contains 15 residues. The CDR3 DNA reads as TGCGCCAGCAGCTACCGACTAGCGGGAGGTGGTGAGCAGTACTTC. Translation gives CASSYRLAGGGEQYF.

The chain combines TRBV7-2 with TRBJ1-5; D is undetermined. Trimming took 1 base from V and 4 from J, leaving 20 bases between them. CDR1 and CDR2 from the germline V gene are SGHTA and FQGNSA. The CDR3 covers 18 residues. CDR3 protein: CASSLVFLAGGRNQPQHF. Written as DNA, the CDR3 is TGTGCCAGCAGCTTAGTATTTTTGGCAGGCGGGCGGAATCAGCCCCAGCATTTT.

The V call is TRBV7-6, the J call TRBJ2-1; tentatively, D is TRBD2 (5 bases). In germline, CDR1 is SGHVS, CDR2 FNYEAQ. With 4 bases removed from V and 0 bases from J, the gap between germline ends came to 10 bases. This CDR3 region has 15 residues. The CDR3 DNA reads TGTGCCAGCAGCTCGGAGCGGAGCTCCTACAATGAGCAGTTCTTC. Amino acids: CASSSERSSYNEQFF.

The chain joins TRBV27 to TRBJ1-5, with D perhaps matching TRBD1 (5 bases). There are 13 residues in the CDR3. Trimming stripped 4 bases from V and 5 bases from J, with 9 bases between. CDR1 is MNHEY, CDR2 SMNVEV, per germline (reference sequence). This CDR3 is CASSSGGYQPQHF. The CDR3 DNA sequence: TGTGCCAGCAGTTCGGGGGGTTATCAGCCCCAGCATTTT.

This clonotype was seen a handful of times. The genes are TRBV27 and TRBJ1-5; D is unclear. Germline V gene data show CDR1 as MNHEY and CDR2 as SMNVEV (reference sequence). The CDR3 spans 16 residues. Trimming left V 1 base short and J 0 bases short, with 10 bases between. The chain's CDR3 is CASSLFSGPSNQPQHF. The CDR3 DNA sequence: TGTGCCAGCAGTTTATTTTCTGGCCCTAGCAATCAGCCCCAGCATTTT.

This clonotype has a handful of counts. CDR3 coding DNA: TGTGCCAGCAGCTTAGCCCAGAGAAACGACGAGCAGTACTTC. Its translation: CASSLAQRNDEQYF. This chain links TRBV7-9 with TRBJ2-7; D remains ambiguous. V gave up 0 bases and J gave up 5 bases, with 11 bases separating them. Germline V gene lookup returns CDR1 SEHNR and CDR2 FQNEAQ (reference sequence). This CDR3 is built from 14 residues. Full variable domain (outside the CDR3, taken from reference TRBV7-9 and TRBJ2-7): DTGVSQNPRHKITKRGQNVTFRCDPISEHNRLYWYRQTLGQGPEFLTYFQNEAQLEKSRLLSDRFSAERPKGSFSTLEIQRTEQGDSAMYLCASSLAQRNDEQYFGPGTRLTVT.

CDR3 in DNA: TGTGCCAGCAGTGAAATGGCGGGCTATGGCTACACCTTC. Encoded protein: CASSEMAGYGYTF. The chain links TRBV6-1 to TRBJ1-2; D is unclear. The CDR3 runs to 13 residues. The V gene's germline CDR1 is MNHNS and CDR2 SASEGT. Between the trimmed V and J ends, which lost 2 bases and 4 bases, there was a span of 8 bases.

The chain joins TRBV6-2 or TRBV6-3 to TRBJ2-3, with TRBD1 matching over 7 bases. Looked up from germline, CDR1 is MNHEY and CDR2 is SVGEGT. V trimming: 0 bases; J trimming: 6 bases; junction bases outside the gene matches: 12. The CDR3 covers 17 residues. CDR3 sequence (DNA): TGTGCCAGCAGTTACTCGCCGAAAGGGGGCAAATCGGATACGCAGTATTTT. It translates to CASSYSPKGGKSDTQYF.

CDR3 sequence reads: CASSPSGGNEQFF. The CDR3, as DNA: TGTGCCAGCAGCCCGAGTGGAGGCAATGAGCAGTTCTTC. The genes are TRBV2 and TRBJ2-1, with a tentative D call TRBD2 (5 bases). With 6 bases removed from V and 6 bases from J, the gap between germline ends came to 12 bases. CDR1 is SNHLY and CDR2 is FYNNEI in the germline V gene. CDR3 length equals 13 residues. Full variable domain (outside the CDR3, taken from reference TRBV2 and TRBJ2-1): EPEVTQTPSHQVTQMGQEVILRCVPISNHLYFYWYRQILGQKVEFLVSFYNNEISEKSEIFDDQFSVERPDGSNFTLKIRSTKLEDSAMYFCASSPSGGNEQFFGPGTRLTVL.

V is TRBV12-3 or TRBV12-4 and J is TRBJ2-2, with D hard to call. The ends were cut back, 3 bases at V and 6 bases at J, with 11 bases in the middle. There are 14 residues in the CDR3. CDR3 sequence (DNA): TGTGCCAGCAGTTTTCAGGCCTTCTCCGGGGAGCTGTTTTTT. Translation gives CASSFQAFSGELFF.

This clonotype has a handful of counts. The rearrangement uses TRBV7-9 and TRBJ2-1, with 8 nucleotides matching TRBD1. The germline CDR1 and CDR2 sequences are SEHNR and FQNEAQ (reference sequence). Unmatched junction bases numbered 4, after V lost 0 bases and J lost 9 bases. The CDR3 contains 14 residues. The CDR3 protein is CASSLAQTGAEQFF. The CDR3 coding sequence is TGTGCCAGCAGCTTAGCGCAGACAGGGGCTGAGCAGTTCTTC.

V usage is TRBV27 and J usage is TRBJ1-2; possibly TRBD1 for D (6 bases). Germline V lookup: CDR1 MNHEY, CDR2 SMNVEV (reference sequence). The germline V and J ends were trimmed by 4 bases and 0 bases, with 15 bases remaining between them. This CDR3 contains 16 residues. The chain's CDR3 is CASSSWTVHPNYGYTF. In DNA, the CDR3 is TGTGCCAGCAGTTCCTGGACAGTCCATCCTAACTATGGCTACACCTTC.

The table lists this clonotype with a few counts. V usage is TRBV30 and J usage is TRBJ2-7; 10 bases are a match to TRBD2. V lost 2 bases, J lost 6 bases, and 7 bases stayed unmatched. CDR1 and CDR2 (germline): GTSNPN, SVGIG (reference sequence). This CDR3 is built from 14 residues. The CDR3 region has the DNA TGTGCCTGGAGTCCGCTAGCGGGAGTTTCCGAGCAGTACTTC. It encodes CAWSPLAGVSEQYF.